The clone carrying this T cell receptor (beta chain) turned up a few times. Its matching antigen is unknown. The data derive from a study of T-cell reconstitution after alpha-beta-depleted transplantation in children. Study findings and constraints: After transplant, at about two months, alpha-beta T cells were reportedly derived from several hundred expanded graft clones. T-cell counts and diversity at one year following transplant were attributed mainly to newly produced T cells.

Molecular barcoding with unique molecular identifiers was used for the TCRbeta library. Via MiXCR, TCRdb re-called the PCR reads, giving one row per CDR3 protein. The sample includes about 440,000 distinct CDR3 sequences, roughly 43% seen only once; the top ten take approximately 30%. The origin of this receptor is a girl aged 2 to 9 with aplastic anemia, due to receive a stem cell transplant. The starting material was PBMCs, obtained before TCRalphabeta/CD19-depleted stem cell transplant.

CDR3 region: CASFLREGLTDTQYF. The CDR3 DNA reads TGTGCCAGCTTCCTTCGGGAGGGCCTGACAGATACGCAGTATTTT. V is TRBV7-2 and J is TRBJ2-3; 8 bases align to TRBD2. Germline-derived CDR1 and CDR2 are SGHTA and FQGNSA. V shed 8 bases and J 3 bases; nucleotides not matched to a gene: 10. CDR3 length: 15 amino acids.